This is a list of T cell receptor beta chains from one sample in a study of OX40 agonist ivuxolimab in advanced cancers. The protocol was immunoSEQ multiplex PCR, while the TCRdb copy is restricted to in-frame clones and leaves out a portion. The repertoire holds roughly 12,000 clones, with roughly 89% as singletons. Material: CD4+ or CD8+ T cells sorted from blood, obtained in a trial of the OX40 agonist ivuxolimab. All receptors derive from an adult with an advanced solid tumor such as melanoma, head and neck, liver or kidney cancer. Both conserved end residues are trimmed from each CDR3. Each record gives: CDR3 length, V gene, J gene, CDR3 protein.

13	TRBV13	TRBJ2-2	ASSLEGANTGELF
14	TRBV10-3	TRBJ2-5	AISSPGLAGAETQY
13	TRBV9	TRBJ1-1	ASSVSGTENTEAF
12	TRBV7-9	TRBJ2-1	ASSLTSGSDEQF
11	TRBV28	TRBJ1-6	ASSLSQGQPLH
12	TRBV5-6	TRBJ2-7	ASSLGGESYEQY
12	TRBV5-5	TRBJ2-3	ASSLAGLTDTQY
12	TRBV27	TRBJ2-7	ASSFAGGWYEQY
11	TRBV7-9	TRBJ2-5	ASNGEYQETQY
12	TRBV7-3	TRBJ1-6	ASSSGTVNSPLH
11	TRBV28	TRBJ2-7	ASSLRGRYEQY
10	TRBV6-1	TRBJ2-5	ASSGVLETQY
13	TRBV28	TRBJ2-3	ASSPTSQRTDTQY
13	TRBV5-1	TRBJ1-3	ASSLGQPSGNTIY
12	TRBV27	TRBJ2-2	ASSHGGNTGELF
15	TRBV2	TRBJ2-2	ASSESSAGAGTGELF
12	TRBV29-1	TRBJ2-1	SVEGRGPYNEQF
12	TRBV7-9	TRBJ2-5	ASSLGTGTETQY
11	TRBV7-9	TRBJ1-1	ASRGTGLAEAF
12	TRBV19	TRBJ2-7	ASSLGTGNYEQY
14	TRBV4-3	TRBJ2-2	ASSQDRGRGTGELF
13	TRBV7-9	TRBJ2-1	ASSLVRVNYNEQF
12	TRBV27	TRBJ2-2	ASSLQANTGELF
13	TRBV21-1	TRBJ1-4	ASSKAQGAHEKLF
9	TRBV25-1	TRBJ2-1	ASSLFNEQF
12	TRBV9	TRBJ1-2	ASSVGGVNYGYT
12	TRBV5-1	TRBJ2-2	ASSLEAGTGELF
14	TRBV19	TRBJ2-1	ASSVPLAGGYNEQF
13	TRBV4-2	TRBJ2-1	ASSQDLSSGDEQF
14	TRBV6-6	TRBJ1-5	ASRPGGGVSNQPQH
10	TRBV19	TRBJ2-2	ASSIWAGELF
13	TRBV6-1	TRBJ2-1	ASSGGLAGYNEQF
11	TRBV15	TRBJ2-5	ATSGTSLETQY
11	TRBV19	TRBJ2-1	ASSITKYYEQF
13	TRBV4-3	TRBJ2-7	ASSQEDKPPYEQY
16	TRBV5-1	TRBJ2-5	ASSYRDRHGGYQETQY
12	TRBV6-1	TRBJ2-5	ASSEMSGTETQY